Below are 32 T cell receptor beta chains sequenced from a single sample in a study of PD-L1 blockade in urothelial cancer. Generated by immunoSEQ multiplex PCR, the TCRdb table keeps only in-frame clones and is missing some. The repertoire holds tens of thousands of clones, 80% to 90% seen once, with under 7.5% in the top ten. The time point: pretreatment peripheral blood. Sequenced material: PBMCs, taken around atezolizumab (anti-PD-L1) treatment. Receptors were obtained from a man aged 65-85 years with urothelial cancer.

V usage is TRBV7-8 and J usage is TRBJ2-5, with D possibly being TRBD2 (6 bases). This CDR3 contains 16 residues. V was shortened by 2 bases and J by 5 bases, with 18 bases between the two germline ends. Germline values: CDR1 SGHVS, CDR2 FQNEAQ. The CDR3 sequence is CASSLLQGGSRETQYF. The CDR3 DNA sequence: TGTGCCAGCAGCTTACTCCAGGGAGGATCTCGGGAGACCCAGTACTTC.

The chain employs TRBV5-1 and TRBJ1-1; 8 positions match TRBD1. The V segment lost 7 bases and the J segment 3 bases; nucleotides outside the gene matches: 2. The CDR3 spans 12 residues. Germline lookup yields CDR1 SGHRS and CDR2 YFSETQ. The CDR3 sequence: CASSTGDTEAFF. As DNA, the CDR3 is TGCGCCAGCTCGACAGGGGACACTGAAGCTTTCTTT.

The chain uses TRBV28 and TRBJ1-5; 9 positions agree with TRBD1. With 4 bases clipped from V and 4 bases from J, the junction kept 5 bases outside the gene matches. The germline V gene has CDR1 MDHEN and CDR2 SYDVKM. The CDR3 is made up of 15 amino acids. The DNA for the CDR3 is TGTGCCAGCAGTTCGGGACAGGGCAAAAATCAGCCCCAGCATTTT. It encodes CASSSGQGKNQPQHF.

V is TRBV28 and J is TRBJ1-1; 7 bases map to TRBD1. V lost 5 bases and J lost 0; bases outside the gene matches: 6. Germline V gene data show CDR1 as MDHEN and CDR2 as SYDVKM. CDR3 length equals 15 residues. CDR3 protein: CASSRGQVMNTEAFF. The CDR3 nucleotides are TGTGCCAGCAGTCGTGGACAGGTGATGAACACTGAAGCTTTCTTT.

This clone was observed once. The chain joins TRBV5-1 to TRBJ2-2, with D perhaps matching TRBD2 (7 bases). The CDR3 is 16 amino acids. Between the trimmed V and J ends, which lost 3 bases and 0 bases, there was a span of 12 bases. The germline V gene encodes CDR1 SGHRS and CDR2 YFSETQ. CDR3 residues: CASSSRGTTNTGELFF. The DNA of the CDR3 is TGCGCCAGCAGCTCGCGGGGGACAACGAACACCGGGGAGCTGTTTTTT.

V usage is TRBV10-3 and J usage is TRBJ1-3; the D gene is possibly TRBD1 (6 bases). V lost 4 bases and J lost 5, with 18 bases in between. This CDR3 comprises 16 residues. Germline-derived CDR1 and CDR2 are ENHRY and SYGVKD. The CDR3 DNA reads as TGTGCCATCAGTGGAGGTTTTGGGGGCGAGCGAAACACCATATATTTT. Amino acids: CAISGGFGGERNTIYF.

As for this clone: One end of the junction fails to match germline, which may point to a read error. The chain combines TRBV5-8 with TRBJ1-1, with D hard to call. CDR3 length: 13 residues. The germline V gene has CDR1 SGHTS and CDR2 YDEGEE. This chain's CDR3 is CASSLGVNTEAFF. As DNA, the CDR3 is TGTGCCAGCAGTTTGGGAGTGAACACTGAAGCTTTCTTT.

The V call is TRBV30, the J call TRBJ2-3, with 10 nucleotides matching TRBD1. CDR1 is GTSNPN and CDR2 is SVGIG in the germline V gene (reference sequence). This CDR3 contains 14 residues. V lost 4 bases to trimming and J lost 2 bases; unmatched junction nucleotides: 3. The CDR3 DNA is TGTGCCTGGAAACGACAGGGGGCCACAGATACGCAGTATTTT. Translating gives CAWKRQGATDTQYF.

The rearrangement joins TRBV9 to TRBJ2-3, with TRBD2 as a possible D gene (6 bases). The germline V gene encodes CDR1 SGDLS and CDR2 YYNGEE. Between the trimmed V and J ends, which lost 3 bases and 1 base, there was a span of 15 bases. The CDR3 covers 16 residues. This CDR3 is CASSASPGVGTDTQYF. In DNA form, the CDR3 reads TGTGCCAGCAGCGCCTCCCCGGGGGTTGGCACAGATACGCAGTATTTT.

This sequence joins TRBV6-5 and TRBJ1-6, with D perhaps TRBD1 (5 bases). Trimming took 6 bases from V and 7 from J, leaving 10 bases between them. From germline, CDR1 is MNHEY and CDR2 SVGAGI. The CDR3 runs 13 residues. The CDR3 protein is CASSRQQNSPLHF. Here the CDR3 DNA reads TGTGCCAGCAGCCGACAGCAGAATTCACCCCTCCACTTT.

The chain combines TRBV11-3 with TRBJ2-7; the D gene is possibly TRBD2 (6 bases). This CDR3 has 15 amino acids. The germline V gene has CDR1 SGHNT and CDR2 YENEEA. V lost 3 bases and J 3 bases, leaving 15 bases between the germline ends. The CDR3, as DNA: TGTGCCAGCAGCTTGGCCGCAGCGGGCCTCTACGAGCAGTACTTC. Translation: CASSLAAAGLYEQYF.

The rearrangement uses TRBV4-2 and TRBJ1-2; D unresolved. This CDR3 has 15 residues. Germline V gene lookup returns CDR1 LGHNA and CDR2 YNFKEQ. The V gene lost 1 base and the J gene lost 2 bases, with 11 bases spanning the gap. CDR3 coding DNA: TGTGCCAGCAGCCAAGGTTCTACGATAAACTATGGCTACACCTTC. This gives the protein CASSQGSTINYGYTF.

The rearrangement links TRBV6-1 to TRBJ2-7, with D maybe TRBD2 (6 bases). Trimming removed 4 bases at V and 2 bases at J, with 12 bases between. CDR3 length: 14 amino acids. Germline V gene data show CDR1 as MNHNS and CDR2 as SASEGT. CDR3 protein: CASSGTSSTYEQYF. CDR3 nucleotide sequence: TGTGCCAGCAGTGGTACTAGCTCCACCTACGAGCAGTACTTC.

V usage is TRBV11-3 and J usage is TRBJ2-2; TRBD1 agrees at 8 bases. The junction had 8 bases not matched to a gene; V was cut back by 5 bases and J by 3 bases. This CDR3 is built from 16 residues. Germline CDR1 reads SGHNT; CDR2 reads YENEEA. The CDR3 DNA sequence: TGTGCCAGCAGCCCTGTCAGGGGGCCGCACACCGGGGAGCTGTTTTTT. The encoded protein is CASSPVRGPHTGELFF.

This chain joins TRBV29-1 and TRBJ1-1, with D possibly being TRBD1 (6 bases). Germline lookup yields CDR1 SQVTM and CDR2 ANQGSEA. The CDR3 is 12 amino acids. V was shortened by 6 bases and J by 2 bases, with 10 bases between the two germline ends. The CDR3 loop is CSVRGFNTEAFF. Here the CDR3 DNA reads TGCAGCGTCAGGGGATTTAACACTGAAGCTTTCTTT.

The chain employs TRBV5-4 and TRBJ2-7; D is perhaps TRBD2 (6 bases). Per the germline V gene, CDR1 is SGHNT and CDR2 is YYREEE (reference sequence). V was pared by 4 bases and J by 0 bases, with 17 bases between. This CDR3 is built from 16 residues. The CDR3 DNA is TGTGCCAGCAGCGAGGAGGGTGGCTTCAGCTCCTACGAGCAGTACTTC. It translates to CASSEEGGFSSYEQYF.

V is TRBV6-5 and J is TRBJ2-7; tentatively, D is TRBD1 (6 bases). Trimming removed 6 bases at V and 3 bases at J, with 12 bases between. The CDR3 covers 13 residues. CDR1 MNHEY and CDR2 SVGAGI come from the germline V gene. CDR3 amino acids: CASRPGQYYEQYF. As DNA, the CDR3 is TGTGCCAGCAGACCCGGACAGTACTACGAGCAGTACTTC.

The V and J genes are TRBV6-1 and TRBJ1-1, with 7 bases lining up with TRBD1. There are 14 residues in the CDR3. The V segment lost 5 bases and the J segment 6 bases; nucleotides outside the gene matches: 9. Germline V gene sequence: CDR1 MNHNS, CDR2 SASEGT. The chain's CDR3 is CASSTPDRFAEAFF. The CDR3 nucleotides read TGTGCCAGCAGTACCCCGGACAGGTTCGCTGAAGCTTTCTTT.

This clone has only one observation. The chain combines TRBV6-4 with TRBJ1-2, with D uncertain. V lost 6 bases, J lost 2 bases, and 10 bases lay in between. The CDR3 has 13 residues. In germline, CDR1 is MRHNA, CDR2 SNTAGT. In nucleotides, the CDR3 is TGTGCCAGCAGCCGGGAGCTGAACTATGGCTACACCTTC. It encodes CASSRELNYGYTF.

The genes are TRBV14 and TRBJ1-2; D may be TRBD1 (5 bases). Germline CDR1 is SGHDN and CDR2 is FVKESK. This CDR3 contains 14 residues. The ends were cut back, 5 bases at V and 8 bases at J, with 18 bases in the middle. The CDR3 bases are TGTGCCAGCAGCTCCCTCGAGCAGGGTTTCGGCTACACCTTC. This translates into CASSSLEQGFGYTF.

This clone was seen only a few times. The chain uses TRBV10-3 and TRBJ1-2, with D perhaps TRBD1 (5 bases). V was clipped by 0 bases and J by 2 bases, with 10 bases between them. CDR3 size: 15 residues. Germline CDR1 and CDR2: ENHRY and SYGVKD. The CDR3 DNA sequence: TGTGCCATCAGTGAGTCGGTGACAGCCAACTATGGCTACACCTTC. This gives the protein CAISESVTANYGYTF.

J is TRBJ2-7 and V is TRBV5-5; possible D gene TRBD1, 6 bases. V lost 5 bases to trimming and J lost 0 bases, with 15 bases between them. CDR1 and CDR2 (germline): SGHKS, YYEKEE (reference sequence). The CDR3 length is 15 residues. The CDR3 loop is CASRPQGQSSYEQYF. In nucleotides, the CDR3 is TGTGCCAGCAGGCCGCAAGGACAGAGCTCCTACGAGCAGTACTTC.

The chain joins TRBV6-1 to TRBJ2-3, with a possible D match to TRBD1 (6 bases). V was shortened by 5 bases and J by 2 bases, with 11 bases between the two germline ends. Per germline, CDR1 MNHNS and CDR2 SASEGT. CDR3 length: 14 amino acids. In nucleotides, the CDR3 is TGTGCCAGCAGTCCGGACAGCCCCACAGATACGCAGTATTTT. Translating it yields CASSPDSPTDTQYF.

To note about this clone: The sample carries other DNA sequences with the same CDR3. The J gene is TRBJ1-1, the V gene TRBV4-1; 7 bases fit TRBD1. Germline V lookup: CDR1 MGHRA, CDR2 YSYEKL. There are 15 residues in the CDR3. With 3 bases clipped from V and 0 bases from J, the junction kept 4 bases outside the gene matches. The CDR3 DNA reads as TGCGCCAGCAGCCACCCGGGACAGTTGAACACTGAAGCTTTCTTT. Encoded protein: CASSHPGQLNTEAFF.

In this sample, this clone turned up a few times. The CDR3 reads CASSFRRRDYNEQFF. The DNA of the CDR3 is TGTGCCAGCAGTTTTAGGCGGAGGGACTACAATGAGCAGTTCTTC. The chain uses TRBV28 and TRBJ2-1; D perhaps matches TRBD2 (6 bases). The CDR3 consists of 15 residues. With 3 bases removed from V and 3 bases from J, the gap between germline ends came to 12 bases. Germline CDR1 MDHEN, CDR2 SYDVKM.

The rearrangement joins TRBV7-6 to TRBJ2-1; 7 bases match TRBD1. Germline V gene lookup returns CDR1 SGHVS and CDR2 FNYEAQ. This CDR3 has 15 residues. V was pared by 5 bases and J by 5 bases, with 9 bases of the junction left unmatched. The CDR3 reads CASSIQTGFDNEQFF. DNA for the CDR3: TGTGCCAGCAGCATCCAGACAGGGTTCGACAATGAGCAGTTCTTC.

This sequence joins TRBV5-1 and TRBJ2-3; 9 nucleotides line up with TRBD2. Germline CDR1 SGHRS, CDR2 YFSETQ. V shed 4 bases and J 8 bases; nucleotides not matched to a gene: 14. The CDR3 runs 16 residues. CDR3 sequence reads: CASSPTGRGGRGTQYF. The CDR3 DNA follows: TGCGCCAGCAGCCCGACTGGGCGGGGGGGACGCGGTACGCAGTATTTT.

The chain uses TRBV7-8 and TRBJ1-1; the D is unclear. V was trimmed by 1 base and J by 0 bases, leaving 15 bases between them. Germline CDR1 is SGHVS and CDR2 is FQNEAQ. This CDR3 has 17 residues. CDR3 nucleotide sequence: TGTGCCAGCAGCTTAGTTGGTACGGGGAATCTGAACACTGAAGCTTTCTTT. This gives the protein CASSLVGTGNLNTEAFF.

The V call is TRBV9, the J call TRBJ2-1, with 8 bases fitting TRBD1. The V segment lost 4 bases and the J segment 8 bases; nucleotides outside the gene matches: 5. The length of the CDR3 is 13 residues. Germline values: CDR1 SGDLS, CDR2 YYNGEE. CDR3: CASSPDRGDEQFF. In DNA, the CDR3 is TGTGCCAGCAGCCCAGACAGGGGCGATGAGCAGTTCTTC.

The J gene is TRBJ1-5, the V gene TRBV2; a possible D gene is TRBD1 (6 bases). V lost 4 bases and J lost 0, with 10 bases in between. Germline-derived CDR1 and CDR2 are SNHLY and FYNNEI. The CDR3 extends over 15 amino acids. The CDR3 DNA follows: TGTGCCAGCAGTGGGGGGACAAGTAGCAATCAGCCCCAGCATTTT. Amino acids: CASSGGTSSNQPQHF. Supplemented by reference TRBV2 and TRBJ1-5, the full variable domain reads EPEVTQTPSHQVTQMGQEVILRCVPISNHLYFYWYRQILGQKVEFLVSFYNNEISEKSEIFDDQFSVERPDGSNFTLKIRSTKLEDSAMYFCASSGGTSSNQPQHFGDGTRLSIL.

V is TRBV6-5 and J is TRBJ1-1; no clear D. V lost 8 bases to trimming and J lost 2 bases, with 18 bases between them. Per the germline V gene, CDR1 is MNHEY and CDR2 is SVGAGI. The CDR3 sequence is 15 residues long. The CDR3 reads CASQTAGSGNTEAFF. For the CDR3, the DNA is TGTGCCAGCCAAACCGCGGGCTCCGGAAACACTGAAGCTTTCTTT.

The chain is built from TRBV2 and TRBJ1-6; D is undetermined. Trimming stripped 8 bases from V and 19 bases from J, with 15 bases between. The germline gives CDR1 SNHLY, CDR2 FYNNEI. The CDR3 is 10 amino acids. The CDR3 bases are TGTGCCAGCCTGATCATACCGCGGCACTTT. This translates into CASLIIPRHF.